The present entry profiles one TCR beta chain with its context. The data were taken from a study of blood T cells in healthy people across ages. V shed 2 bases and J shed 10 bases, with 23 bases lying between them. The CDR3 is 16 amino acids. Germline V gene data show CDR1 as SGHAT and CDR2 as FQNNGV. A sample-barcoded 5' primer and a J-beta primer mix were used in a second PCR of roughly 7 to 12 cycles. Via MiXCR, TCRdb re-called the 5' RACE reads, giving one row per CDR3 protein. The sample has hundreds of thousands of distinct CDR3 sequences, approximately 48% seen once; the top ten hold about a fifth.

The specimen was blood. V gene TRBV11-2 combines with J gene TRBJ1-1, with D hard to call. The source is a man aged 60-69 years in good health. The CDR3, as DNA: TGTGCCAGCAGCTTAAGACCTCGGGAGCTCCCCTTCCGAGCTTTCTTT. Translating gives CASSLRPRELPFRAFF.